The 24 T cell receptor beta chains reported below all come from one sample, sequenced in a study of T cells in Graves' hyperthyroidism and ophthalmopathy. It was RNA transcripts that yielded the amplified TCR beta CDR3 regions. Primed by the HTBI set, a first-round RT-PCR was run on the TCR CDR3. TCRdb reprocessed the multiplex PCR reads via MiXCR and lists one record per CDR3 protein. Here the sample spans about 420,000 distinct CDR3 sequences, roughly an eighth being singletons. Source material: blood. Receptors originate from a young woman with Graves' hyperthyroidism.

This clonotype was counted many times. V and J are TRBV9 and TRBJ1-1; 8 bases match TRBD1. The CDR3 has 15 amino acids. The junction had 5 bases not matched to a gene; V was cut back by 3 bases and J by 1 base. CDR1 is SGDLS, CDR2 YYNGEE, per germline. The CDR3 loop reads CASSASGGSNTEAFF. The CDR3 nucleotides read TGTGCCAGCAGCGCTTCAGGGGGCTCGAACACTGAAGCTTTCTTT.

The chain employs TRBV6-2 or TRBV6-3 and TRBJ2-2, with 8 bases identical to TRBD1. Germline-derived CDR1 and CDR2 are MNHEY and SVGEGT. The trim removed 1 base at V and 0 bases at J, leaving 4 bases unmatched. The CDR3 runs to 17 residues. CDR3 in DNA: TGTGCCAGCAGTTACTTGGCAGGGGGCCCGAACACCGGGGAGCTGTTTTTT. Its translation: CASSYLAGGPNTGELFF.

The rearrangement joins TRBV30 to TRBJ1-2; TRBD1 matches 8 bases. The V gene's germline CDR1 is GTSNPN and CDR2 SVGIG (reference sequence). The CDR3 contains 13 residues. V lost 5 bases, J lost 9 bases, and 11 bases stayed unmatched. DNA for the CDR3: TGTGCCTGGGAGGACAGGGATCGTCAGAGCTACACCTTC. It codes for CAWEDRDRQSYTF.

This clonotype showed up many times. This chain links TRBV29-1 with TRBJ2-5; 9 bases fit TRBD1. There are 13 residues in the CDR3. The V and J ends lost 7 bases and 5 bases, in that order; junction bases with no gene match: 8. Germline CDR1 SQVTM, CDR2 ANQGSEA. The CDR3 nucleotides are TGCAGCGAGGGCGGACAGGGGTTTGAGACCCAGTACTTC. It specifies CSEGGQGFETQYF. The variable domain in full, completed from reference TRBV29-1 and TRBJ2-5, reads SAVISQKPSRDICQRGTSLTIQCQVDSQVTMMFWYRQQPGQSLTLIATANQGSEATYESGFVIDKFPISRPNLTFSTLTVSNMSPEDSSIYLCSEGGQGFETQYFGPGTRLLVL.

The V and J genes are TRBV13 and TRBJ2-7; maybe TRBD1 (6 bases). This CDR3 is built from 14 residues. V lost 3 bases and J lost 5, with 14 bases in between. CDR1 PRHDT and CDR2 FYEKMQ come from the germline V gene (reference sequence). This CDR3 reads CASSLGAGDDEQYF. In DNA, the CDR3 is TGTGCCAGCAGCTTGGGGGCAGGGGACGACGAGCAGTACTTC.

This clonotype was counted many times. The V call is TRBV20-1, the J call TRBJ2-1, with 8 bases aligning to TRBD2. J was trimmed by 3 bases and V by 8 bases; bases with no gene match: 6. The CDR3 loop spans 13 amino acids. The V gene's germline CDR1 is DFQATT and CDR2 SNEGSKA (reference sequence). This CDR3 reads CSPRAGDYNEQFF. CDR3 nucleotide sequence: TGCAGTCCACGAGCGGGAGACTACAATGAGCAGTTCTTC.

This clonotype was counted at least ten times. V gene TRBV18 combines with J gene TRBJ2-7; D not certain. The CDR3 extends over 14 amino acids. Germline CDR1 KGHSH, CDR2 LQKENI. V lost 3 bases and J 3 bases, leaving 12 bases between the germline ends. CDR3 in amino acids: CASSPSVSNYEQYF. CDR3 DNA: TGTGCCAGCTCACCTTCAGTATCCAACTACGAGCAGTACTTC.

This clonotype showed up many times. This sequence joins TRBV7-3 and TRBJ2-1; TRBD1 agrees at 7 bases. Germline values: CDR1 SGHTA, CDR2 FQGTGA. V lost 0 bases, J lost 1 base, and 6 bases stayed unmatched. The CDR3 contains 17 residues. The DNA for the CDR3 is TGTGCCAGCAGCTTAACGGGGACAGCAGATTCCTACAATGAGCAGTTCTTC. Its protein is CASSLTGTADSYNEQFF.

This clonotype has a count of ten or more. The genes are TRBV7-9 and TRBJ2-1; TRBD1 agrees at 7 bases. The J segment lost 5 bases and the V segment lost 7 bases, leaving 11 bases of the junction unmatched. Germline CDR1 reads SEHNR; CDR2 reads FQNEAQ (reference sequence). The CDR3 is 15 amino acids. The CDR3 region is CASIPWQGVNNEQFF. CDR3 DNA sequence: TGTGCCAGCATCCCATGGCAGGGGGTCAACAATGAGCAGTTCTTC.

The chain recombines TRBV20-1 with TRBJ1-6, with D perhaps matching TRBD1 (6 bases). Germline V gene sequence: CDR1 DFQATT, CDR2 SNEGSKA (reference sequence). The CDR3 has 17 residues. With 0 bases removed from V and 3 bases from J, the gap between germline ends came to 15 bases. The CDR3 DNA is TGCAGTGCTAGAGATCGGGGAGGGGGTTTCTATAATTCACCCCTCCACTTT. It yields the protein CSARDRGGGFYNSPLHF.

This clonotype was seen many times. The rearrangement joins TRBV6-1 to TRBJ1-2; possibly TRBD1 for D (6 bases). From germline, CDR1 is MNHNS and CDR2 SASEGT. This CDR3 has 14 amino acids. Trimming pared 5 bases from V and 4 bases from J, leaving 14 bases between. For the CDR3, the DNA is TGTGCCAGCAGTTCCAATCAGGGGCTCTATGGCTACACCTTC. It is translated as CASSSNQGLYGYTF.

This clonotype was recorded many times. The chain has TRBV5-1 and TRBJ2-3; TRBD1 aligns across 8 bases. CDR3 length: 15 amino acids. Per the germline V gene, CDR1 is SGHRS and CDR2 is YFSETQ. With V trimmed by 0 bases and J by 2 bases, 2 bases remained unmatched. The CDR3: CASSLGDRSTDTQYF. CDR3 bases: TGCGCCAGCAGCTTGGGGGACAGGTCCACAGATACGCAGTATTTT.

This clonotype came up a few times. This sequence joins TRBV9 and TRBJ2-2; D unclear. This CDR3 contains 13 residues. V lost 4 bases to trimming and J lost 5 bases, with 9 bases between them. Germline V CDR1 and CDR2: SGDLS, YYNGEE. CDR3 loop: CASSPIRTGELFF. As DNA, the CDR3 is TGTGCCAGCAGCCCCATCCGTACCGGGGAGCTGTTTTTT.

The sample holds many counts of this clonotype. The J gene is TRBJ2-1, the V gene TRBV7-2; TRBD2 matches at 16 bases. The CDR3 contains 19 residues. Germline-derived CDR1 and CDR2 are SGHTA and FQGNSA. The V segment lost 1 base and the J segment 7 bases; nucleotides outside the gene matches: 10. This chain's CDR3 is CASSLVVGLAGGPSNEQFF. The CDR3 DNA is TGTGCCAGCAGCTTAGTAGTGGGACTAGCGGGAGGGCCCTCGAATGAGCAGTTCTTC.

The genes are TRBV6-2 or TRBV6-3 and TRBJ2-3; 12 bases map to TRBD2. The CDR3 runs to 17 residues. Germline V gene data show CDR1 as MNHEY and CDR2 as SVGEGT. V dropped 5 bases and J dropped 5; count of bases not matched to a gene: 11. The CDR3 loop is CASSRTSGGNRVDTQYF. DNA of the CDR3: TGTGCCAGCAGTCGAACTAGCGGGGGGAACAGGGTAGATACGCAGTATTTT.

This clonotype was recorded at least ten times. The chain couples TRBV29-1 to TRBJ2-3, with D hard to call. CDR3 length equals 13 residues. Germline CDR1 and CDR2: SQVTM and ANQGSEA. The ends were cut back, 4 bases at V and 1 base at J, with 9 bases in the middle. The CDR3: CSVALVRTDTQYF. The CDR3 region has the DNA TGCAGCGTTGCTCTGGTGCGCACAGATACGCAGTATTTT.

The chain employs TRBV5-1 and TRBJ2-7, with 8 bases fitting TRBD1. V lost 0 bases to trimming and J lost 6 bases; unmatched junction nucleotides: 2. Germline V gene sequence: CDR1 SGHRS, CDR2 YFSETQ. This CDR3 is built from 13 residues. DNA of the CDR3: TGCGCCAGCAGCTTGGGACAGGGGCCCGAGCAGTACTTC. It encodes CASSLGQGPEQYF.

In this sample, this clonotype turned up a few times. This rearrangement joins TRBV7-8 to TRBJ2-2; TRBD2 might be the D (6 bases). The CDR3 extends over 16 amino acids. Trimming shortened V by 3 bases and J by 6 bases, and 17 bases separated the two germline ends. The V gene's germline CDR1 is SGHVS and CDR2 FQNEAQ. CDR3 in amino acids: CASSFGADQRAGELFF. For the CDR3, the DNA is TGTGCCAGCAGCTTTGGAGCCGATCAGCGGGCCGGGGAGCTGTTTTTT.

This clonotype was detected many times. The CDR3 region is CASSDEQGSYGYTF. The CDR3 DNA follows: TGTGCCAGCAGTGACGAACAGGGATCCTATGGCTACACCTTC. The rearrangement joins TRBV5-4 to TRBJ1-2, with D perhaps TRBD1 (6 bases). This CDR3 comprises 14 residues. Germline V gene data show CDR1 as SGHNT and CDR2 as YYREEE (reference sequence). V shed 5 bases and J shed 4 bases, with 15 bases lying between them.

This clonotype was picked up one time. This chain uses TRBV4-3 with TRBJ2-2, with 11 nucleotides matching TRBD2. The CDR3 extends over 16 amino acids. Trimming removed 1 base from V and 2 bases from J; junction bases left unmatched: 0. Germline CDR1 LGHNA, CDR2 YSLEER. The CDR3 here is CASSQGLAGNTGELFF. DNA for the CDR3: TGCGCCAGCAGCCAAGGACTAGCGGGAAACACCGGGGAGCTGTTTTTT.

The chain combines TRBV20-1 with TRBJ2-7; 9 bases match TRBD2. V was pared by 1 base and J by 2 bases, with 12 bases of the junction left unmatched. CDR1 and CDR2 from the germline V gene are DFQATT and SNEGSKA (reference sequence). The length of the CDR3 is 17 residues. CDR3 DNA: TGCAGTGCTAGAGGGTCCCGAAGACTAGCGGAACCCTACGAGCAGTACTTC. The encoded protein is CSARGSRRLAEPYEQYF.

This clonotype was detected many times. The genes are TRBV7-9 and TRBJ1-1; no definite D call. This CDR3 contains 13 residues. Germline CDR1 SEHNR, CDR2 FQNEAQ (reference sequence). Between the trimmed V and J ends, which lost 8 bases and 0 bases, there was a span of 10 bases. The CDR3 DNA is TGTGCCAGCGACTATTTCCTGAACACTGAAGCTTTCTTT. Its translation is CASDYFLNTEAFF.

This clonotype was detected many times. The V and J genes are TRBV20-1 and TRBJ1-5; D uncertain. The ends were cut back, 2 bases at V and 5 bases at J, with 7 bases in the middle. CDR3 length equals 12 residues. Germline lookup yields CDR1 DFQATT and CDR2 SNEGSKA (reference sequence). CDR3: CSARQRDQPQHF. For the CDR3, the DNA is TGCAGTGCTAGACAGAGGGATCAGCCCCAGCATTTT.

This clonotype was observed at least ten times. This chain uses TRBV3-1 with TRBJ2-7; D uncertain. The CDR3 sequence is 14 residues long. Per the germline V gene, CDR1 is LGHDT and CDR2 is YNNKEL (reference sequence). The V and J ends lost 1 base and 6 bases respectively, with 13 bases between them. The CDR3 spells CASSQVGPLSEQYF. CDR3 nucleotides: TGTGCCAGCAGCCAAGTGGGTCCGCTCTCCGAGCAGTACTTC.